This paragraph reports one T cell receptor beta chain. The target of this receptor is not known. Base qualities were left out, and no much larger clone turns up one base away. The data belong to a study of T cell repertoires in cytomegalovirus infection (dated by TCRdb to 2018 to 2020). About the full investigation: The peptide stimulations were aimed at well-studied HLA-B-restricted epitopes as well as recently identified HLA-C-restricted CMV epitopes, whose presentation resists viral immunomodulation. Because public TCR beta signatures pointed to carriage of CMV infection together with the matching HLA type, the HLA type of each donor mattered for the analysis. General study outcomes and caveats: Carriers of CMV infection plus the relevant HLA type were discriminated by the cumulative frequency of public TCR beta family members in the study cohort and in an independent roughly 340-donor cohort. The ex vivo response was dominated by HLA-C-restricted CMV-specific TCR beta clonotypes, and the single most frequent clonotype in two of eight donors was supplied by these HLA-C-restricted clonotypes.

The CDR3 runs 17 residues from the cysteine to the phenylalanine. Only the CDR3 part of the read is kept: 51 bases, read in frame from the first base. Trimming takes 5 bases off V and 0 bases off J; junction bases not matched to a gene: 9. The germline V gene gives CDR1 as SGHVS and CDR2 as FNYEAQ. Sequencing instrument: Illumina HiSeq 1500. The public reads were quality trimmed at Q25 with fastp and then assembled into clones with MiXCR by TCRdb, keeping productive beta chains. Rows matching on CDR3 protein sequence are summarized as one entry with the most common DNA and genes. Within this sample are about 55,000 distinct CDR3 sequences, with around a fifth of them counted one time only. Around 64% of the sample is in the top ten clones. The treatment or condition label, read with the paper, signifies: in vitro stimulation with specific CMV peptide epitopes to enrich CMV-specific T cells.

The sequence is built from TRBV7-6 and TRBJ2-2, with 7 central nucleotides matching TRBD1. Sequenced material: CD8+ T cells from cultured PBMCs, taken from culture after CMV antigen stimulation. This TCR came from a human donor in good health (CMV status not recorded). Some clones in this sample may be carry-over from other donors' samples. The CDR3 region has the sequence CASSLDRKGPNTGELFF. The nucleotide sequence is given as TGTGCCAGCAGCCTGGACAGGAAGGGGCCGAACACCGGGGAGCTGTTTTTT.